This T cell receptor beta chain originates from a study of blood T cell repertoires in COVID-19. Whole-study context: Sources were T cells, B-cell-depleted T cells, or PBMCs; the material itself was cDNA or gDNA.

Source study methods: The assay estimated nucleated cells by amplifying reference gene primers. Assay: immunoSEQ multiplex PCR; the TCRdb copy retains only in-frame clones and omits some. V and J calls and clone size are copied from that table; D and trimming were computed from the DNA. The data show 250,000 to 350,000 clones, with around 87% seen just once and approximately 2.4% held by the top ten. The V and J ends lost 0 bases and 4 bases respectively, with 6 bases between them. Looked up from germline, CDR1 is SGHDN and CDR2 is FVKESK. The CDR3 covers 13 residues. The sample comprised peripheral blood. The receptor was isolated from a man aged 18 to 30 with active or convalescent COVID-19. The chain combines TRBV14 with TRBJ1-2; no clear D gene. This CDR3 is CASSQEGAYGYTF. The CDR3 nucleotides are TGTGCCAGCAGCCAAGAGGGCGCCTATGGCTACACCTTC.